A selection of T cell receptor beta chains follows, all from one sample in a study of technical replicates of blood from a handful of donors. Measured with immunoSEQ multiplex PCR; TCRdb has only the in-frame clones, and not every one. The sample yields approximately 97,000 clones, 96% seen once. The sequencing sample was made of T cells isolated from PBMCs. These receptors all come from a human donor in good health. CDR3s include the opening cysteine and the closing phenylalanine or tryptophan. D genes are given only for firm matches. Only part of the rows carry a size: once, few, many, or a class if the clone is expanded.

TRBV7-3,TRBJ2-3,TRBD2,NA,TGTGCCAGCAGCTTAGCCGGGACTAGCGGAAGCACAGATACGCAGTATTTT,CASSLAGTSGSTDTQYF
TRBV5-1,TRBJ2-7,TRBD1,NA,TGCGCCAGCAGCTCCCGGGACAGGAGCACCTACGAGCAGTACTTC,CASSSRDRSTYEQYF
TRBV2,TRBJ2-7,TRBD2,NA,TGTGCCAGCAGGGGTCTAGCGGGGGGCTACGAGCAGTACTTC,CASRGLAGGYEQYF
TRBV30,TRBJ1-2,TRBD1,NA,TGTGCCTGCCAAGGGGGGACAGGGTCGTGGGGCTACACCTTC,CACQGGTGSWGYTF
TRBV6-6,TRBJ2-3,TRBD2,NA,TGTGCCAGCGGTCAAGGGACTAGCGGCACAGATACGCAGTATTTT,CASGQGTSGTDTQYF
TRBV5-1,TRBJ2-3,NA,once,TGCGCCAGCAGCTTGGGGCCCCGAGATACGCAGTATTTT,CASSLGPRDTQYF
TRBV27,TRBJ2-7,TRBD2,NA,TGTGCCAGCAGTTTATCGATTCATCTAGCGGGCTACGAGCAGTACTTC,CASSLSIHLAGYEQYF
TRBV7-6,TRBJ2-2,TRBD2,NA,TGTGCCAGCAGCTCAAGGACTAGCGTGATCGGGGAGCTGTTTTTT,CASSSRTSVIGELFF
TRBV4-3,TRBJ2-7,TRBD1,NA,TGCGCCAGCAGCCAAGCACGGGACAGGGGCTACGAACAGTACTTC,CASSQARDRGYEQYF
TRBV6-5,TRBJ2-1,TRBD2,NA,TGTGCCAGCGGGAGGGAAAATGAGCAGTTCTTC,CASGRENEQFF
TRBV4-2,TRBJ2-7,TRBD2,NA,TGTGCCAGCAGCCAAGATTGGGGAGGGCAGGGCCTAATATACGAGCAGTACTTC,CASSQDWGGQGLIYEQYF
TRBV9,TRBJ2-7,TRBD2,NA,TGTGCCAGCAGCGCCAGAGCGGGAGCGTCCTACGAGCAGTACTTC,CASSARAGASYEQYF
TRBV6-1,TRBJ1-1,NA,NA,TGTGCCAGCAGGTTTGACAGGGAAGCTTTCTTT,CASRFDREAFF
TRBV10-3,TRBJ2-7,TRBD2,NA,TGTGCCACTACCGGACTAGCGGGCGACGGAGAGCAGTACTTC,CATTGLAGDGEQYF
TRBV6-6,TRBJ2-1,NA,NA,TGTGCCAGCAGTCGAACGACTAGTGGCAAGAATGAGCAGTTCTTC,CASSRTTSGKNEQFF
TRBV9,TRBJ2-7,NA,NA,TGTGCCAGCAGCGTAGGGGGGAGGCCCGACGAGCAGTACTTC,CASSVGGRPDEQYF
TRBV7-9,TRBJ1-5,NA,once,TGTGCCAGCAGCTCCCCGGGTGCGGGACCAAATCAGCCCCAGCATTTT,CASSSPGAGPNQPQHF